The rows below give T cell receptor beta chains drawn from one sample of a study of siplizumab effects on memory and regulatory T cells. Repertoires were generated with immunoSEQ multiplex PCR, while TCRdb's copy carries only in-frame clones and drops some. The sample records over 95,000 clones, just over 90% being singletons. The sequencing sample was made of non-Treg CD4+ T cells sorted from blood. These receptors all come from a human donor in good health. Both conserved end residues are part of each CDR3. D genes are given only for firm matches. Not all rows give a size; the values are once, few, many and, for expanded clones, a class.

TRBV7-2	TRBD1	.	TRBJ1-2	CASSFSGDSRLGGYTF	TGTGCCAGCAGCTTTTCCGGGGACAGCCGTCTAGGGGGCTACACCTTC
TRBV11-2	.	.	TRBJ1-1	CASRHTTEAFF	TGTGCCAGCAGGCACACCACTGAAGCTTTCTTT
TRBV7-9	TRBD1	.	TRBJ2-2	CATEGDRVFTGELFF	TGTGCCACCGAGGGGGACAGGGTTTTCACCGGGGAGCTGTTTTTT
TRBV19	TRBD2	few	TRBJ2-2	CASSMLPGRGASGELFF	TGTGCCAGTAGTATGCTCCCCGGGCGGGGGGCGTCCGGGGAGCTGTTTTTT
TRBV12-5	.	.	TRBJ1-2	CASGKDGYGYTF	TGTGCTAGTGGCAAGGACGGCTATGGCTACACCTTC
TRBV7-9	TRBD1	.	TRBJ1-2	CASSSPQGNYGYTF	TGTGCCAGCAGCTCCCCACAGGGGAACTATGGCTACACCTTC
TRBV5-1	.	.	TRBJ2-2	CASSLDRVVGELFF	TGCGCCAGCAGCTTGGACAGGGTGGTCGGGGAGCTGTTTTTT
TRBV5-1	.	.	TRBJ2-3	CASSLGAMEDTQYF	TGCGCCAGCAGCTTGGGGGCCATGGAAGATACGCAGTATTTT
TRBV18	TRBD1	once	TRBJ2-2	CASSPYRQGVSSVTGELFF	TGTGCCAGCTCACCATATCGGCAGGGGGTTTCATCGGTCACCGGGGAGCTGTTTTTT
TRBV5-1	.	once	TRBJ1-1	CASSLTTGYEAFF	TGCGCCAGCAGCTTGACGACAGGTTATGAAGCTTTCTTT
TRBV5-4	TRBD1	.	TRBJ1-2	CASSSGTASYGYTF	TGTGCCAGCAGCTCAGGGACAGCCAGCTATGGCTACACCTTC
TRBV7-2	.	.	TRBJ2-5	CASSLEREETQYF	TGTGCCAGCAGCTTAGAAAGAGAAGAGACCCAGTACTTC
TRBV7-9	TRBD2	.	TRBJ2-7	CASSLVAGAREQYF	TGTGCCAGCAGCTTAGTAGCGGGGGCACGCGAGCAGTACTTC
TRBV5-1	TRBD1	.	TRBJ2-2	CASSLGTGATGELFF	TGCGCCAGCAGCCTCGGGACAGGGGCTACCGGGGAGCTGTTTTTT
TRBV30	TRBD2	.	TRBJ2-5	CAWSVGRGGPETQYF	TGTGCCTGGAGTGTCGGGCGGGGGGGCCCAGAGACCCAGTACTTC
TRBV9	.	.	TRBJ2-2	CASSTGQWTGELFF	TGTGCCAGTTCTACAGGGCAATGGACCGGGGAGCTGTTTTTT
TRBV6-5	.	.	TRBJ2-1	CASIPIGSYNEQFF	TGTGCCAGCATACCAATTGGCAGTTACAATGAGCAGTTCTTC
TRBV28	TRBD1	.	TRBJ2-5	CASSGDRYQETQYF	TGTGCCAGCAGTGGGGACAGGTACCAAGAGACCCAGTACTTC
TRBV12-5	.	.	TRBJ2-5	CASGRDGRQETQYF	TGTGCTAGTGGTCGTGACGGGAGACAAGAGACCCAGTACTTC
TRBV7-7	TRBD2	.	TRBJ2-5	CASSRTSGGPSTQYF	TGTGCCAGCAGCCGGACTAGCGGGGGGCCATCAACCCAGTACTTC
TRBV27	TRBD2	.	TRBJ2-5	CASSFIASGLAGGQETQYF	TGTGCCAGCAGTTTTATTGCCTCGGGACTAGCGGGGGGACAAGAGACCCAGTACTTC
TRBV5-4	.	.	TRBJ1-2	CASSQDVSRGALWGYTF	TGCGCCAGCAGCCAAGATGTGAGTAGGGGTGCGCTGTGGGGCTACACCTTC
TRBV4-2	TRBD2	.	TRBJ2-3	CASSQVSSGEGDTQYF	TGTGCCAGCAGCCAAGTCTCTAGCGGGGAGGGGGATACGCAGTATTTT
TRBV6-5	.	once	TRBJ1-5	CASSFSNSNQPQHF	TGTGCCAGCAGTTTCAGTAATAGCAATCAGCCCCAGCATTTT
TRBV19	.	.	TRBJ1-2	CASSIDRNYGYTF	TGTGCCAGTAGTATAGACAGGAACTATGGCTACACCTTC
TRBV28	.	.	TRBJ1-2	CASSPGLGRTNYGYTF	TGTGCCAGCAGCCCCGGCCTGGGACGGACTAACTATGGCTACACCTTC
TRBV15	.	.	TRBJ2-3	CATSSGQWAGRTDTQYF	TGTGCCACCAGCAGTGGCCAATGGGCGGGGCGCACAGATACGCAGTATTTT
TRBV5-1	.	.	TRBJ2-7	CASSPSSYEQYF	TGCGCCAGCAGCCCCTCCTCCTACGAGCAGTACTTC
TRBV4-2	.	.	TRBJ1-4	CASSQDVGLGSEKLFF	TGTGCCAGCAGCCAAGATGTAGGGCTGGGTAGCGAAAAACTGTTTTTT
TRBV7-8	TRBD2	.	TRBJ2-7	CASSLDISTSGGAHRSKQYF	TGTGCCAGCAGCTTAGATATCTCCACTAGCGGGGGGGCTCATCGTAGCAAGCAGTACTTC
TRBV28	TRBD1	.	TRBJ2-5	CASRDSFTKYF	TGTGCCAGCCGGGACAGCTTCACAAAGTACTTC
TRBV7-3	TRBD1	.	TRBJ2-2	CASSLSPDRAGTGELFF	TGTGCCAGCAGCTTAAGCCCCGACAGGGCGGGCACCGGGGAGCTGTTTTTT
TRBV6-1	TRBD1	.	TRBJ2-5	CASSVGTGARPQETQYF	TGTGCCAGCAGTGTGGGGACAGGGGCTCGACCACAAGAGACCCAGTACTTC
TRBV5-4	TRBD1	.	TRBJ1-1	CASTAGTGGAKTEAFF	TGTGCCAGCACAGCCGGGACAGGGGGCGCGAAGACTGAAGCTTTCTTT
TRBV10-3	.	once	TRBJ1-1	CAIQQGEATEAFF	TGTGCCATCCAGCAGGGCGAGGCCACTGAAGCTTTCTTT
TRBV5-8	.	.	TRBJ2-3	CASSSGGRSADTQYF	TGTGCCAGCAGCTCCGGGGGTCGGAGCGCAGATACGCAGTATTTT
TRBV2	.	.	TRBJ2-2	CASSEAGGQSGELFF	TGTGCCAGCAGTGAAGCGGGGGGGCAGAGCGGGGAGCTGTTTTTT
TRBV6-6	.	.	TRBJ1-2	CASSPGTNYGYTF	TGTGCCAGCAGTCCCGGGACAAACTATGGCTACACCTTC
TRBV27	.	.	TRBJ1-1	CASRSGLTGTEAFF	TGTGCCAGCAGATCTGGGCTGACGGGCACTGAAGCTTTCTTT
TRBV19	.	once	TRBJ2-3	CAPKDGIQGTDTQYF	TGTGCCCCTAAGGATGGGATACAGGGAACAGATACGCAGTATTTT